This TCR beta chain was sequenced in a study of blood T cells in healthy people across ages. Background on the study: For every two T cells, template switching captured about one barcoded beta molecule. General observations from the study: Whereas aged donors had fewer naive CD4+ cells, long-lived donors had more of them and higher diversity.

Worth noting for this clonotype: Antigen specificity is unknown.

Trimming removed 0 bases from V and 8 bases from J; junction bases left unmatched: 8. CDR3 length equals 15 residues. Germline CDR1 reads MNHEY; CDR2 reads SVGAGI. PCR was performed a second time for roughly 6 to 12 cycles using a sample-barcoded 5' primer and a J-beta primer mix. TCRdb reprocessed the 5' RACE reads with MiXCR, giving one entry per CDR3 protein. This sample has roughly 800,000 distinct CDR3 sequences; around a quarter occur once, and the top ten carry about 2.9%. The sample also formed part of further work on T cells of mothers and their children.

The sequence was collected from a boy younger than 18 in good health. The chain couples TRBV6-5 to TRBJ2-3; 7 bases agree with TRBD1. Sequenced: blood. CDR3 loop: CASSYSFQGESTQYF. CDR3 bases: TGTGCCAGCAGTTACTCGTTCCAGGGGGAGTCTACGCAGTATTTT.